This TCR beta chain is from a study of T cells in Graves' hyperthyroidism and ophthalmopathy. CDR3 length: 14 amino acids. Looked up from germline, CDR1 is SQVTM and CDR2 is ANQGSEA. The V end lost 0 bases, the J end lost 4 bases, and 12 bases lay between the germline ends. Uncontrolled infection, other autoimmune disease, pregnancy or lactation excluded patients. Overall study results and limits: From stable hyperthyroidism, ophthalmopathy was separated by a 13 V-J model.

Amplification of TCR beta CDR3 regions was performed using RNA transcripts as template. The HTBI primer set drove a first-round RT-PCR of the TCR CDR3. From the multiplex PCR reads, TCRdb called clonotypes with MiXCR, one entry per CDR3 protein. The sample carries 550,000 to 850,000 distinct CDR3 sequences, around 20% recorded once. About this clonotype itself: Its antigen is as yet unknown.

The V gene is TRBV29-1, the J gene TRBJ1-2, with a possible D match to TRBD1 (5 bases). This receptor was taken from a woman aged 45-65 years with Graves' hyperthyroidism that later progressed to Graves' ophthalmopathy. Input material: blood. This chain's CDR3 is CSVEDHPGGYGYTF. CDR3 sequence (DNA): TGCAGCGTTGAAGATCATCCCGGGGGCTATGGCTACACCTTC.